This T cell receptor beta chain was retrieved from a study of PD-1 blockade in classical Hodgkin lymphoma (dated by TCRdb to the early 2020s). As for the study more broadly: Nivolumab dosing was 3 mg/kg intravenously every 2 weeks, continuing until either disease progression or unacceptable toxicity. To define a peripheral blood immune signature of response to PD-1 blockade in classical Hodgkin lymphoma, the study combined TCR beta sequencing with CyTOF. Overall results and qualifications from the work: Patients starting nivolumab less than 1 year after ASCT had lower diversity and were excluded from later analyses to avoid confounding by immune reconstitution. A significant rise by C4D1 was seen in CD4+ but not CD8+ TCR diversity (p=0.0027 vs p=0.16), with the rise being most apparent in complete responders (p=0.02). Baseline TCR diversity was reported to be lower in newly diagnosed patients than in healthy donors and to be lower still in relapsed/refractory patients. Trial patients achieving complete response had baseline diversity similar to newly diagnosed patients, whereas partial responders and progressors had significantly lower diversity. The study was restricted to a single clinical trial cohort, and the causes of repertoire differences, possibly disease activity or prior therapy, were left undefined.

On this clone: Its binding antigen is unknown. It has no much larger one-base neighbor in the sample; base qualities were not kept.

Genomic DNA was isolated using the Qiagen DNeasy kit from unsorted PBMCs as well as from negatively selected CD4+ and CD8+ fractions. Using primers that anneal to V and J segments, immunoSEQ multiplex PCR amplified the TCR beta CDR3 regions. Amplification bias was minimized using a synthetic immune receptor repertoire, and residual bias was removed computationally after sequencing. Turning to the authors' computational methods: Repertoire diversity was quantified as the Shannon entropy index using custom Python scripts. Unsorted, CD4+ and CD8+ repertoires were analyzed separately, except in combined analyses where CD4+ and CD8+ sequences were merged in silico. Clonal expansion was defined as a frequency increase of at least 2-fold after treatment compared with C1D1, and clones undetected at baseline were assigned a pseudocount of 0.5. Clones with 0 or 1 copy at C1D1 were classified as singleton clones, and clones with 2 or more copies were classified as non-singleton clones. By matching protein sequences in sorted samples from the same patient, clones expanded in unsorted samples were annotated as CD4+, CD8+ or unknown. Wilcoxon tests were applied to paired samples to test diversity changes from C1D1 to C4D1. TCRdb mirrors the immuneACCESS table, restricted to in-frame sequences. Some clones are absent from its copies; in checked studies, under half trace to an unresolved V gene, and the reason for the others is unknown. The DNA was the basis for D and trimming; V, J and clone size are from that table. Across this sample there are approximately 37,000 clones, with just under 80% seen only once. The ten largest account for 13% of the sample.

The meaning of the sample's time point label: cycle 1 day 1 (C1D1), immediately before nivolumab initiation. All trial patients had relapsed after autologous stem cell transplantation, with cohorts A, B and C differing in prior brentuximab vedotin exposure. A total of 50 to 70 patients with relapsed/refractory classical Hodgkin lymphoma made up the trial cohort, and each patient's best overall response was complete response, partial response or progressive disease. Single-agent nivolumab was administered to trial patients in the multi-cohort phase II CheckMate 205 trial. An independent review committee assessed best overall response by applying the 2007 International Working Group response criteria. Trial PBMCs were obtained immediately prior to nivolumab initiation (C1D1) and on therapy at cycle 2 day 1 and cycle 4 day 1. Peripheral blood was collected in 8 mL Vacutainer Cell Preparation Tubes, from which PBMCs were isolated by centrifugation and then cryopreserved.

The sample here was peripheral blood mononuclear cells (PBMCs), taken at baseline. The clonotype comes from a human donor with classical Hodgkin lymphoma.

The CDR3 region has the sequence CASSPLAGQGRIEQYF. The DNA is as follows: TGCGCCAGCAGCCCCTTGGCTGGACAGGGGCGAATCGAGCAGTACTTC. Rearrangement joined TRBV4-3 to TRBJ2-7; TRBD1 matches 9 bases in the middle. According to the germline V gene, CDR1 reads LGHNA and CDR2 reads YSLEER. Trimming takes 4 bases off V and 6 bases off J; junction bases not matched to a gene: 13. From the cysteine through the phenylalanine, the CDR3 covers 16 amino acids. This entry keeps only the CDR3 DNA: 48 bases, framed from base 1.